Listed below are T cell receptor beta chains from one sample, sequenced in a study of vaccination and CD4 T cells after COVID-19. Antigens for these TCRs are unknown. TCRdb reanalysed the PCR reads using MiXCR and keeps one entry per CDR3 protein. Of thousands of distinct CDR3 sequences listed, approximately 24% were seen once; the top ten hold approximately 25%. The material sequenced was CD4+ T cells from blood, cultured in vitro, taken after SARS-CoV-2 vaccination. These receptors originate from a human donor who had recovered from COVID-19. Each CDR3 is given with its conserved first and last residue. The D gene is left open where the match is weak. Expanded clones are given a class, and other clones once, few, many or no size at all.

V	size	J	D	DNA	CDR3
TRBV28	medium-sized	TRBJ2-5	TRBD2	TGTGCCAGCAGTCGGACTAGCGGGGTGACGGAGACCCAGTACTTC	CASSRTSGVTETQYF
TRBV4-1	.	TRBJ2-3	.	TGCGCCAGCAGCCAAGGAGACAGGGACTTAGATACGCAGTATTTT	CASSQGDRDLDTQYF
TRBV6-1	medium-sized	TRBJ1-6	.	TGTGCCATCTCGTCGGGGGGGGATAATTCACCCCTCCACTTT	CAISSGGDNSPLHF
TRBV20-1	.	TRBJ1-1	.	TGCAGTGCTAGAGGAGGGGAAGGGAGGGCCACTGAAGCTTTCTTT	CSARGGEGRATEAFF
TRBV28	few	TRBJ2-3	.	TGTGCCAGCAGTTTTGCAGGGAGGGATACGCAGTATTTT	CASSFAGRDTQYF
TRBV6-1	.	TRBJ1-2	.	TGTGCCAGCAGTGAAGTTGCTGATGGCTACACCTTC	CASSEVADGYTF
TRBV4-1	.	TRBJ1-6	.	TGCGCCAGCAGCCAAGATAGGGCCCCCCTCCACTTT	CASSQDRAPLHF
TRBV29-1	.	TRBJ2-7	TRBD1	TGCAGCGTTCGACAGGGGGCCTTTTACGAGCAGTACTTC	CSVRQGAFYEQYF
TRBV5-5	.	TRBJ2-7	.	TGTGCCAGCAGCTTGGGGTTCGGTCTTGACGAGCAGTACTTC	CASSLGFGLDEQYF
TRBV29-1	.	TRBJ2-3	.	TGCAGCGTCTTAAAGGGACACACCACAGATACGCAGTATTTT	CSVLKGHTTDTQYF
TRBV6-1	few	TRBJ2-6	.	TGTGCCAGCAGCTTACAGAGCTCTGGGGCCAACGTCCTGACTTTC	CASSLQSSGANVLTF
TRBV7-2	.	TRBJ2-1	.	TGTGCCAGCAGCTTAGCGATGAACCACTACAATGAGCAGTTCTTC	CASSLAMNHYNEQFF
TRBV7-9	few	TRBJ1-2	TRBD1	TGTGCCAGCAGCTTAGGAGACAGGGGAAGCAGTGGCTACACCTTC	CASSLGDRGSSGYTF
TRBV14	.	TRBJ2-7	TRBD1	TGTGCCAGCAGCCGATCCGGGACAGGGGGCTGGGAGCAGTACTTC	CASSRSGTGGWEQYF
TRBV4-1	few	TRBJ1-1	TRBD1	TGCGCCAGCAGCTCCAACGGACAGGTTGAGGCTTTCTTT	CASSSNGQVEAFF
TRBV20-1	.	TRBJ1-5	TRBD1	TGCAGTGCTAGCCGGACAGGGGGCAATCAGCCCCAGCATTTT	CSASRTGGNQPQHF
TRBV19	.	TRBJ1-5	TRBD1	TGTGCCAGTAGTATCCTGACAGGGGGATTCAATCAGCCCCAGCATTTT	CASSILTGGFNQPQHF
TRBV7-9	.	TRBJ2-7	TRBD1	TGTGCCAGCAGCTTGACAGGGGGGTTGGGTGAGCAGTACTTC	CASSLTGGLGEQYF
TRBV6-6	.	TRBJ2-5	.	TGTGCCAGCAGTTACAGGGCCCAGTACTTC	CASSYRAQYF
TRBV6-1	few	TRBJ2-7	TRBD2	TGTGCCAGCAGTGGAAAGGGGACTAGCGGGAGTTATGCGCGCTTC	CASSGKGTSGSYARF
TRBV4-1	.	TRBJ2-6	TRBD1	TGCGCCAGCAGCCAAGATCGGGACAGGGGGCGGGTTGGGGCCAACGTCCTGACTTTC	CASSQDRDRGRVGANVLTF
TRBV27	.	TRBJ1-1	.	TGTGCCAGCAGTCCAAGTGGGGGGTCTGAAGCTTTCTTT	CASSPSGGSEAFF
TRBV18	.	TRBJ2-7	TRBD1	TGTGCCAGCTCTCCCCAGGGGGTTGCCTACGAGCAGTACTTC	CASSPQGVAYEQYF
TRBV6-2/TRBV6-3	.	TRBJ2-5	TRBD1	TGTGCCAGCAGTTACGGGCCCGTAGGGGGCGAAGAGACCCAGTACTTC	CASSYGPVGGEETQYF
TRBV6-5	large	TRBJ1-2	.	TGTGCCAGCAGTTATGGGTTCCGAGGCTTAAACTATGGCTACACCTTC	CASSYGFRGLNYGYTF
TRBV4-3	.	TRBJ1-6	.	TGCGCCAGCAGCCAAGGCTATGCTAATTCACCCCTCCACTTT	CASSQGYANSPLHF
TRBV20-1	medium-sized	TRBJ2-5	.	TGCAGTGGTACGGGGGAACCACAAGAGACCCAGTACTTC	CSGTGEPQETQYF
TRBV5-5	once	TRBJ2-7	TRBD2	TGTGCCAGCAGCACGATAGGGACTAGCGGGAGTTGGCGCTCCTACGAGCAGTACTTC	CASSTIGTSGSWRSYEQYF
TRBV6-2/TRBV6-3	.	TRBJ2-3	.	TGTGCCAGCAGTGGGAGTAAGGGGGCAGATACGCAGTATTTT	CASSGSKGADTQYF
TRBV10-1	.	TRBJ2-3	.	TGCGCCAGCAGTGAAAGGCCCACAGATACGCAGTATTTT	CASSERPTDTQYF
TRBV10-3	few	TRBJ1-5	.	TGTGCCATCAGTGACCATAGCAATCAGCCCCAGCATTTT	CAISDHSNQPQHF
TRBV7-3	.	TRBJ1-2	TRBD1	TGTGCCAGCAGCTTAGGCGGGACAGGGGAAGGCTACACCTTC	CASSLGGTGEGYTF
TRBV5-1	.	TRBJ2-7	TRBD1	TGCGCCAGCAGCAAAGGACAGGGAGACGAGCAGTACTTC	CASSKGQGDEQYF
TRBV20-1	medium-sized	TRBJ2-5	.	TGCAGTGCTACCCGACTCGTCAGCGGGACCCAGTACTTC	CSATRLVSGTQYF
TRBV5-1	.	TRBJ2-5	TRBD2	TGCGCCAGCAGCTTGGGGGGACTAGCGGGAGTAGTTGGAGGAGAGACCCAGTACTTC	CASSLGGLAGVVGGETQYF
TRBV6-1	.	TRBJ2-2	TRBD2	TGTGCCAGCAGTACGGGACTAGCGGGGACCGGGGAGCTGTTTTTT	CASSTGLAGTGELFF
TRBV7-9	.	TRBJ2-7	TRBD1	TGTGCCAGCAACCGGGACCAGGGGGCCTACGAGCAGTACTTC	CASNRDQGAYEQYF
TRBV6-4	once	TRBJ2-3	TRBD2	TGTGCCAGCAGCCCTCGGGTTAGCGGGAGAGGAACAGATACGCAGTATTTT	CASSPRVSGRGTDTQYF
TRBV5-4	.	TRBJ2-5	.	TGTGCCAGCAGCTTGGGGGGTGAAGGGACCCAGTACTTC	CASSLGGEGTQYF
TRBV7-2	.	TRBJ2-7	.	TGTGCCAGCAGCTTTAGCATAGCGTTCGGGGGCCCCTCCTACGAGCAGTACTTC	CASSFSIAFGGPSYEQYF
TRBV7-2	medium-sized	TRBJ2-1	.	TGTGCCAGCAGCGAGAGGAGTTTTAGCGGCTCCTACAATGAGCAGTTCTTC	CASSERSFSGSYNEQFF
TRBV6-1	.	TRBJ1-1	TRBD1	TGTGCCAGCAGTCCGCCATTAACCAGGGGGAAGGTAGCTTTCTTT	CASSPPLTRGKVAFF
TRBV6-2/TRBV6-3	.	TRBJ2-7	.	TGTGCCAGCAGGGAGGGTTTAGCGCCAGCCTACGAGCAGTACTTC	CASREGLAPAYEQYF
TRBV10-1	few	TRBJ2-1	.	TGCGCCAGCAGTGAGGTTCAGGGCAGGCAGTTCTTC	CASSEVQGRQFF
TRBV7-2	few	TRBJ2-1	TRBD2	TGTGCCAGCAGCTTAGGAGGACTAGCGGGGGGGCGTGAGCAGTTCTTC	CASSLGGLAGGREQFF
TRBV28	.	TRBJ1-2	.	TGTGCCAGCAGTTTAAACAGGGCCTATGGCTACACCTTC	CASSLNRAYGYTF
TRBV19	.	TRBJ2-5	TRBD1	TGTGCCAGTAGTTCCCCCTTAGGACAGGGCGACAAAGAGACCCAGTACTTC	CASSSPLGQGDKETQYF
TRBV7-2	medium-sized	TRBJ2-7	.	TGTGCCAGCAGCCAGACCCCCCTTACCTACGAGCAGTACTTC	CASSQTPLTYEQYF
TRBV20-1	few	TRBJ2-3	TRBD2	TGCAGTGCCACGGGACTAGCGGGCCACAACACAGATACGCAGTATTTT	CSATGLAGHNTDTQYF
TRBV6-2/TRBV6-3	.	TRBJ1-2	.	TGTGCCAGCAGCCCACCTTCGACAGGCTTCGGCTACACCTTC	CASSPPSTGFGYTF
TRBV6-1	medium-sized	TRBJ2-7	.	TGTGCCAGCAGTGAATACGGGGCCCGCTCCTACGAGCAGTACTTC	CASSEYGARSYEQYF
TRBV25-1	.	TRBJ2-1	.	TGTGCCAGCAGTGAATATAATAGGGAGGTGTTCTTC	CASSEYNREVFF
TRBV28	.	TRBJ2-5	TRBD2	TGTGCCAGCAGTTTATTGGGTTTAGCGGGGTCTATTCAAGAGACCCAGTACTTC	CASSLLGLAGSIQETQYF
TRBV10-3	few	TRBJ2-3	TRBD1	TGTGCCATCAGTGATGGGACAGCAGATACGCAGTATTTT	CAISDGTADTQYF
TRBV28	.	TRBJ2-3	TRBD1	TGTGCCAGCGACAGGGCAGGGGGTATGGATACGCAGTATTTT	CASDRAGGMDTQYF
TRBV19	.	TRBJ1-6	TRBD1	TGTGACAGTAGTATCCAGGGACAGCGCTTTAATTCACCCCTCCACTTT	CDSSIQGQRFNSPLHF